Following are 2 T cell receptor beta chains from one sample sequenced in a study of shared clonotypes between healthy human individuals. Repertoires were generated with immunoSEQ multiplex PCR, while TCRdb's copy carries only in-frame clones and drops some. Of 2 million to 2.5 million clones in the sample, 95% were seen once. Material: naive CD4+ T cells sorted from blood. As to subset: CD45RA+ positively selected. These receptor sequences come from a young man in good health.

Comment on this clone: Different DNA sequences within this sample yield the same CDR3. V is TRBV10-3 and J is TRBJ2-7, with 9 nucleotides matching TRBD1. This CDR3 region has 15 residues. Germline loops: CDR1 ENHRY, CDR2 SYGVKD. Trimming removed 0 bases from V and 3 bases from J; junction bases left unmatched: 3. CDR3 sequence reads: CAISESGTGNYEQYF. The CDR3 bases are TGTGCCATCAGTGAGTCCGGGACAGGGAACTACGAGCAGTACTTC.

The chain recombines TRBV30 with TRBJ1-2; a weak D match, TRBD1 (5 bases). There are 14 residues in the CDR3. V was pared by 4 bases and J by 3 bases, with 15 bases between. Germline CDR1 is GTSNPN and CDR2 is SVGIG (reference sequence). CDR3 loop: CAWNPGRGDYGYTF. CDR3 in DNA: TGTGCCTGGAATCCCGGTAGAGGGGACTATGGCTACACCTTC.